This record covers a single T cell receptor (beta chain). This CDR3 spans 17 amino acids. V was cut by 1 base and J by 7 bases, with 20 bases left in between. From the 5' RACE reads, TCRdb called clonotypes with MiXCR, one entry per CDR3 protein. The data contain 400,000 or so distinct CDR3 sequences, roughly 21% of them singletons. This entry comes from a study of T-cell memory formation after mild COVID-19. The chain uses TRBV12-3 or TRBV12-4 and TRBJ1-3; D is perhaps TRBD1 (6 bases). This TCR came from an adult woman who had mild COVID-19 (a few samples of this study predate the infection). Cell type and time point are not known. Sequenced: PBMCs or a T cell subset sorted from them (not recorded which). The CDR3 bases are TGTGCCAGCAGTTTAGGGCGACGGAGGGACACGGGCAACACCATATATTTT. Residues: CASSLGRRRDTGNTIYF.